The 25 T cell receptor beta chains in this list originate from one sample, sequenced in a study of T cells in tuberculosis. Profiled with immunoSEQ multiplex PCR; TCRdb holds only in-frame clones, not every one. The sample has about 45,000 clones; around 94% are singletons. Material: PBMCs. These receptor sequences come from a donor aged 10 to 29 with latent tuberculosis or without tuberculosis infection. Some clones in this sample may be carry-over from other donors' samples.

The J gene is TRBJ1-5, the V gene TRBV4-3, with D possibly matching TRBD1 (6 bases). Germline lookup yields CDR1 LGHNA and CDR2 YSLEER. The CDR3 runs to 17 residues. V lost 1 base and J lost 0, with 13 bases in between. The CDR3 spells CASSQGTDSYSNQPQHF. DNA of the CDR3: TGCGCCAGCAGCCAAGGGACAGATTCCTATAGCAATCAGCCCCAGCATTTT.

This clone was detected only once. J is TRBJ1-2 and V is TRBV19, with TRBD1 matching over 10 bases. Germline assignment: CDR1 LNHDA and CDR2 SQIVND (reference sequence). This CDR3 spans 14 amino acids. Trimming took 3 bases from V and 6 from J; bases not matched to a gene: 4. In nucleotides, the CDR3 is TGTGCCAGTAGTATCGGGACAGGGGTAGATGGCTACACCTTC. Amino acid sequence: CASSIGTGVDGYTF.

The V call is TRBV7-6, the J call TRBJ2-2; 13 bases agree with TRBD2. The germline V gene has CDR1 SGHVS and CDR2 FNYEAQ. J lost 4 bases, V lost 10 bases, and 3 bases had no gene match. CDR3 length: 14 residues. CDR3 bases: TGTGCCATTAGACTAGCGGGAGGCACCGGGGAGCTGTTTTTT. Translation gives CAIRLAGGTGELFF.

The chain is built from TRBV7-2 and TRBJ1-2, with unresolved D. Germline V gives CDR1 SGHTA, CDR2 FQGNSA. CDR3 length equals 15 residues. Deletions cut 6 bases from V and 3 bases from J, with 17 bases between. CDR3 sequence reads: CASSHAPYGDYGYTF. CDR3 sequence (DNA): TGTGCCAGCAGTCACGCCCCTTACGGTGACTATGGCTACACCTTC.

V and J are TRBV5-1 and TRBJ2-7; 12 bases are shared with TRBD2. CDR1 and CDR2 from the germline V gene are SGHRS and YFSETQ. Unmatched junction bases numbered 4, after V lost 0 bases and J lost 6 bases. There are 15 residues in the CDR3. The CDR3 loop is CASSLELAGGPEQYF. The CDR3 DNA sequence: TGCGCCAGCAGCTTGGAACTAGCGGGAGGACCCGAGCAGTACTTC.

This clone was seen just once. The chain is built from TRBV6-1 and TRBJ1-2; tentative D call: TRBD1 (6 bases). Germline V CDR1 and CDR2: MNHNS, SASEGT. CDR3 length: 13 amino acids. Trimming stripped 1 base from V and 6 bases from J, with 9 bases between. In nucleotides, the CDR3 is TGTGCCAGCAGTGAAGGTCACAGGGATGGCTACACCTTC. Translation gives CASSEGHRDGYTF.

The J gene is TRBJ1-2, the V gene TRBV28; D unclear. The CDR3 length is 16 residues. Germline assignment: CDR1 MDHEN and CDR2 SYDVKM. Trimming took off 3 bases at V and 1 base at J, with 15 bases between the two ends. CDR3 sequence (DNA): TGTGCCAGCAGTTTTGAGTCAGGCGGGGTTAACTATGGCTACACCTTC. This sequence encodes CASSFESGGVNYGYTF.

The rearrangement links TRBV19 to TRBJ1-4; TRBD1 matches 8 bases. CDR3 length: 14 amino acids. Germline V gene sequence: CDR1 LNHDA, CDR2 SQIVND (reference sequence). J was trimmed by 6 bases and V by 6 bases; bases with no gene match: 6. CDR3 loop: CASSWTGLDEKLFF. The CDR3 nucleotides read TGTGCCAGTAGCTGGACAGGGCTTGATGAAAAACTGTTTTTT. Combining the CDR3 with reference TRBV19 and TRBJ1-4 gives the whole variable domain DGGITQSPKYLFRKEGQNVTLSCEQNLNHDAMYWYRQDPGQGLRLIYYSQIVNDFQKGDIAEGYSVSREKKESFPLTVTSAQKNPTAFYLCASSWTGLDEKLFFGSGTQLSVL.

The chain has TRBV5-1 and TRBJ2-3, with 10 bases identical to TRBD1. Germline trimming cut 4 bases from V and 4 bases from J; bases unmatched to any gene: 3. The CDR3 runs to 14 residues. In germline, CDR1 is SGHRS, CDR2 YFSETQ. The CDR3 region is CASSQGQGADTQYF. As DNA, the CDR3 is TGCGCCAGCAGCCAAGGACAGGGGGCAGATACGCAGTATTTT.

The chain employs TRBV5-1 and TRBJ2-3; D remains unclear. V dropped 2 bases and J dropped 6 bases, with 13 bases sitting between them. The CDR3 length is 14 residues. Germline-derived CDR1 and CDR2 are SGHRS and YFSETQ. The CDR3 protein is CASSFMAERDTQYF. As DNA, the CDR3 is TGCGCCAGCAGCTTTATGGCAGAGAGGGATACGCAGTATTTT.

This chain connects TRBV6-1 to TRBJ1-5; possible D gene TRBD1, 6 bases. This CDR3 has 18 amino acids. V dropped 1 base and J dropped 0 bases, with 16 bases sitting between them. Germline V lookup: CDR1 MNHNS, CDR2 SASEGT. CDR3 DNA: TGTGCCAGCAGTGAAGAGTGGGCGACAGGACATAGCAATCAGCCCCAGCATTTT. The encoded protein is CASSEEWATGHSNQPQHF.

This chain connects TRBV11-2 to TRBJ2-1, with 11 bases matching TRBD2. CDR3 length equals 15 residues. The trim removed 5 bases at V and 4 bases at J, leaving 4 bases unmatched. The germline gives CDR1 SGHAT, CDR2 FQNNGV. DNA for the CDR3: TGTGCCAGCAGCGAGGGACTAGCGGTGTACAATGAGCAGTTCTTC. Protein product: CASSEGLAVYNEQFF.

The rearrangement links TRBV7-2 to TRBJ2-7; D remains ambiguous. The CDR3 length is 13 residues. CDR1 and CDR2 from the germline V gene are SGHTA and FQGNSA. The germline V and J ends were trimmed by 3 bases and 0 bases, with 6 bases remaining between them. CDR3 coding DNA: TGTGCCAGCAGCTTCTACAGCTCCTACGAGCAGTACTTC. Its translation is CASSFYSSYEQYF.

The rearrangement joins TRBV6-1 to TRBJ2-7; 7 bases match TRBD2. The germline V gene has CDR1 MNHNS and CDR2 SASEGT. V lost 7 bases to trimming and J lost 1 base; unmatched junction nucleotides: 4. The CDR3 contains 13 residues. The CDR3 reads CASTSSGSYEQYF. The CDR3 nucleotides are TGTGCCAGCACGTCTAGCGGTTCCTACGAGCAGTACTTC.

The chain links TRBV4-1 to TRBJ2-1; D gene uncertain. Germline values: CDR1 MGHRA, CDR2 YSYEKL. CDR3 length: 15 amino acids. Deletions cut 2 bases from V and 8 bases from J, with 16 bases between. DNA of the CDR3: TGCGCCAGCAGCCAATACAAATCTAGTACCGATGAGCAGTTCTTC. Its protein is CASSQYKSSTDEQFF.

This clone is a singleton in its sample. The rearrangement links TRBV7-2 to TRBJ2-1; D is ambiguous. V lost 6 bases and J 0 bases, leaving 9 bases between the germline ends. Per germline, CDR1 SGHTA and CDR2 FQGNSA. The CDR3 runs 14 residues. The DNA of the CDR3 is TGTGCCAGCAGACGCCTGAGCTCCTACAATGAGCAGTTCTTC. Translating gives CASRRLSSYNEQFF.

J is TRBJ2-1 and V is TRBV19, with D possibly being TRBD1 (5 bases). The length of the CDR3 is 14 residues. V was pared by 3 bases and J by 4 bases, with 10 bases between. The germline V gene has CDR1 LNHDA and CDR2 SQIVND (reference sequence). Here the CDR3 reads CASSIQGIYNEQFF. CDR3 sequence (DNA): TGTGCCAGTAGTATCCAGGGCATATACAATGAGCAGTTCTTC.

The chain joins TRBV9 to TRBJ2-2, with 10 bases lining up with TRBD2. Germline lookup yields CDR1 SGDLS and CDR2 YYNGEE. The J segment lost 7 bases and the V segment lost 0 bases, leaving 6 bases of the junction unmatched. There are 16 residues in the CDR3. The CDR3, as DNA: TGTGCCAGCAGCGTAGCTACTAGCGGGATAGGCGGGGAGCTGTTTTTT. As protein: CASSVATSGIGGELFF.

The chain is built from TRBV15 and TRBJ1-5, with D perhaps TRBD1 (5 bases). Trimming stripped 1 base from V and 2 bases from J, with 12 bases between. Germline CDR1 reads LNHNV; CDR2 reads YYDKDF (reference sequence). The length of the CDR3 is 16 residues. CDR3 nucleotides: TGTGCCACCAGCAGAGGGGGAAGCAGGGGCAATCAGCCCCAGCATTTT. Translating it yields CATSRGGSRGNQPQHF.

V is TRBV27 and J is TRBJ1-2, with a tentative D call TRBD1 (6 bases). Germline V CDR1 and CDR2: MNHEY, SMNVEV (reference sequence). V was clipped by 3 bases and J by 5 bases, with 10 bases between them. The CDR3 is 13 residues long. The CDR3 coding sequence is TGTGCCAGCAGTTTTTTGACAGGATATGGCTACACCTTC. Translation gives CASSFLTGYGYTF.

This clone has a single count. This chain joins TRBV6-5 and TRBJ1-1, with D hard to call. Germline values: CDR1 MNHEY, CDR2 SVGAGI. This CDR3 has 13 amino acids. V was pared by 7 bases and J by 1 base, with 10 bases between. The CDR3 DNA is TGTGCCAGCACGCGAGGCAGGAACACTGAAGCTTTCTTT. It specifies CASTRGRNTEAFF.

This clone was seen just once. V and J are TRBV5-4 and TRBJ1-1; D is unclear. The CDR3 runs 14 residues. The germline V gene encodes CDR1 SGHNT and CDR2 YYREEE (reference sequence). V dropped 0 bases and J dropped 0 bases, with 6 bases sitting between them. The CDR3 loop is CASSLELLNTEAFF. The CDR3 coding sequence is TGTGCCAGCAGCTTGGAACTCTTGAACACTGAAGCTTTCTTT.

This clone was seen just once. The chain uses TRBV5-1 and TRBJ2-7, with D possibly matching TRBD1 (8 bases). The V end lost 5 bases, the J end lost 10 bases, and 28 bases lay between the germline ends. The CDR3 is 16 residues long. Germline-derived CDR1 and CDR2 are SGHRS and YFSETQ. For the CDR3, the DNA is TGCGCCAGCAGTGACGGGGCAGCGGGACAGGTTGGTCGTCAGTACTTC. Protein: CASSDGAAGQVGRQYF.

The J gene is TRBJ2-7, the V gene TRBV7-2, with D unclear. Looked up from germline, CDR1 is SGHTA and CDR2 is FQGNSA. Between the trimmed V and J ends, which lost 3 bases and 4 bases, there was a span of 16 bases. The CDR3 is 15 amino acids. In nucleotides, the CDR3 is TGTGCCAGCAGCTTGTTTCTGGTCGGCGGATACGAGCAGTACTTC. Amino acid sequence: CASSLFLVGGYEQYF. The whole variable domain, remainder taken from reference TRBV7-2 and TRBJ2-7, is GAGVSQSPSNKVTEKGKDVELRCDPISGHTALYWYRQSLGQGLEFLIYFQGNSAPDKSGLPSDRFSAERTGGSVSTLTIQRTQQEDSAVYLCASSLFLVGGYEQYFGPGTRLTVT.

The rearrangement joins TRBV6-5 to TRBJ1-1, with a tentative D call TRBD1 (6 bases). V lost 2 bases and J lost 5, with 18 bases in between. From germline, CDR1 is MNHEY and CDR2 SVGAGI. The length of the CDR3 is 16 residues. For the CDR3, the DNA is TGTGCCAGCAGTTACACAGGGTCGGCCCGAAGTACTGAAGCTTTCTTT. Translating gives CASSYTGSARSTEAFF.